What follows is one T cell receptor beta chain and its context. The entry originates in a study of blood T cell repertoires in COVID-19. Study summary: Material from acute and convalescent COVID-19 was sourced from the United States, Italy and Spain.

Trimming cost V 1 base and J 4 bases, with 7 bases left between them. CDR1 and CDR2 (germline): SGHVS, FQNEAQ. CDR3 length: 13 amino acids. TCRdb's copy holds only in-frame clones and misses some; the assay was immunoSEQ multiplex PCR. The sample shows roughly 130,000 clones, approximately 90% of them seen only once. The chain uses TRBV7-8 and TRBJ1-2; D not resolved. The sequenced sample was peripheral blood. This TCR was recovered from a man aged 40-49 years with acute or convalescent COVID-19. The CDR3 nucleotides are TGTGCCAGCAGCTTAGGCAGGTCCTATGGCTACACCTTC. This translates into CASSLGRSYGYTF.